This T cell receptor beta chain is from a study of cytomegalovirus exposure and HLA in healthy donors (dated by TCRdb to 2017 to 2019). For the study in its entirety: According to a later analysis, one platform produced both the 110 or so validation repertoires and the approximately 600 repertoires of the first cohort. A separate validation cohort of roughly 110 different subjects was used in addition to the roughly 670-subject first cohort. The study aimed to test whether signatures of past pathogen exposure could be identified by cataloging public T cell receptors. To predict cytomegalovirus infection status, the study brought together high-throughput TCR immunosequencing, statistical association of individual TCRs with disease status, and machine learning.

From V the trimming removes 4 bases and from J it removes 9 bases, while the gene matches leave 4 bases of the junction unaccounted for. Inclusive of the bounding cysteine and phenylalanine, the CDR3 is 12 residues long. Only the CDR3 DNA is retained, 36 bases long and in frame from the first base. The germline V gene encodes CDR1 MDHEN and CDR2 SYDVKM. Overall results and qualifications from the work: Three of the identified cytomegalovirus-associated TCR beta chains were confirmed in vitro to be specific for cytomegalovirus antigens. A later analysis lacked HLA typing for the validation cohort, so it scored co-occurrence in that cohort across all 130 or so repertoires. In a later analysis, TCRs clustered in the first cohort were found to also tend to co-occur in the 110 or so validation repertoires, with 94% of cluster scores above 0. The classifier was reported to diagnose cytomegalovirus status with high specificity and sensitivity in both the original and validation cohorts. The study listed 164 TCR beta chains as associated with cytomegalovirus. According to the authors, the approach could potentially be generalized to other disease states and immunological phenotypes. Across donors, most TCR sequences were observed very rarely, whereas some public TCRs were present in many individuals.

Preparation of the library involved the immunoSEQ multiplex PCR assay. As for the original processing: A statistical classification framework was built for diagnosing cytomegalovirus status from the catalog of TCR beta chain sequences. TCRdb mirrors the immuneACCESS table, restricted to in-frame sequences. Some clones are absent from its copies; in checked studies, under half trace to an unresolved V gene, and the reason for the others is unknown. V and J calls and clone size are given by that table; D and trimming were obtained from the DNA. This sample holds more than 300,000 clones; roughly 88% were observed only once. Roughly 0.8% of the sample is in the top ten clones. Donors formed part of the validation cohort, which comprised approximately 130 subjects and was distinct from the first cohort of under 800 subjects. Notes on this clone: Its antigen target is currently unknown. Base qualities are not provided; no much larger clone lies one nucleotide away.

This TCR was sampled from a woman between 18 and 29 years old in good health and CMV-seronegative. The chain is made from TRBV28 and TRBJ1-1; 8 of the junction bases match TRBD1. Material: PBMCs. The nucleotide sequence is TGTGCCAGCAGTTATAGGACAGGGAAAGCTTTCTTT. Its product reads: CASSYRTGKAFF.